The clone carrying this T cell receptor beta chain showed up just a few times. Its antigen is not identified. The sample belongs to a study of response to subunit inactivated influenza vaccine. Study observations and caveats: Every seasonal influenza vaccination brings in few new T cells, the authors suggested.

TCRdb reprocessed the RT-PCR reads with MiXCR, giving one entry per CDR3 protein. Among more than 200,000 distinct CDR3 sequences listed, 9.5% to 15% were seen once. V lost 11 bases and J 4 bases, leaving 9 bases between the germline ends. The germline V gene has CDR1 ENHRY and CDR2 SYGVKD. The CDR3 is 10 amino acids. This chain uses TRBV10-3 with TRBJ2-7, with no clear D. This clonotype was obtained from a man aged 45 to 65 who received an inactivated influenza vaccine. This specimen was non-naive T cells sorted from PBMCs, taken approximately 15 days before vaccination. The CDR3 protein is CARDQYEQYF. The CDR3 nucleotides read TGTGCCCGTGACCAATACGAGCAGTACTTC.